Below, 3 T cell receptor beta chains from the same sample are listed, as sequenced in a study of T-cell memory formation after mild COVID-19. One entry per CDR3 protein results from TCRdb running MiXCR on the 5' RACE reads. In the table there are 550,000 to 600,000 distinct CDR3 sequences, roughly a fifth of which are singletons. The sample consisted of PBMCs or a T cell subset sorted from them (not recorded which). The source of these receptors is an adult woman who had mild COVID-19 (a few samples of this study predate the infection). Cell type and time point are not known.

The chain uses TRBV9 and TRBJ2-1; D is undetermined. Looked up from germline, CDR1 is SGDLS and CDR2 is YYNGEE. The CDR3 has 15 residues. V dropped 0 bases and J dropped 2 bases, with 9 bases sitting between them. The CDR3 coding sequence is TGTGCCAGCAGCGTAGGTGGCCAGACCTACAATGAGCAGTTCTTC. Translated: CASSVGGQTYNEQFF.

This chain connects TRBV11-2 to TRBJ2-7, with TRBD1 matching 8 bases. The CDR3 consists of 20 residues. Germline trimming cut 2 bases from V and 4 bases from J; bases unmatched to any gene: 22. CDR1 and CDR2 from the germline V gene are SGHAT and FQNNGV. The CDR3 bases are TGTGCCAGCAGCTTACCGACAGGGGCGATACTAGCTGGGGGCCGTTACGAGCAGTACTTC. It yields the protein CASSLPTGAILAGGRYEQYF.

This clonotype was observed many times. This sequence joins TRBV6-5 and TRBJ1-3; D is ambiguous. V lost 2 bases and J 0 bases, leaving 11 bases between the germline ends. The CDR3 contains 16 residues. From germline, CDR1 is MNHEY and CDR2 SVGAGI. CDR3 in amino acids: CASSYRPVFSGNTIYF. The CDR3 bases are TGTGCCAGCAGTTACCGACCAGTTTTCTCTGGAAACACCATATATTTT.